Sequencing of this TCR beta chain was carried out in a study of OX40 agonist ivuxolimab in advanced cancers. This CDR3 comprises 15 residues. The J segment lost 2 bases and the V segment lost 3 bases, leaving 4 bases of the junction unmatched. Looked up from germline, CDR1 is SGHRS and CDR2 is YFSETQ. Profiled with immunoSEQ multiplex PCR; TCRdb holds only in-frame clones, not every one. The sample carries 60,000 to 75,000 clones, roughly 84% recorded once. The rearrangement uses TRBV5-1 and TRBJ2-7; 11 bases match TRBD1. The TCR was taken from an adult with an advanced solid tumor such as melanoma, head and neck, liver or kidney cancer. Sample: CD4+ or CD8+ T cells sorted from blood, taken in a trial of the OX40 agonist ivuxolimab. The CDR3 DNA is TGCGCCAGCAGCTCGGGGACAGGGGGTCCCTACGAGCAGTACTTC. Its protein is CASSSGTGGPYEQYF.